This entry lists 2 T cell receptor beta chains sequenced from one sample in a study of T cells in Graves' hyperthyroidism and ophthalmopathy. RNA transcripts served as the template for amplifying TCR beta CDR3 regions. HTBI primers were employed in a first-round RT-PCR of the TCR CDR3. TCRdb re-called the multiplex PCR reads through MiXCR, storing one row per CDR3 protein. In the table there are 550,000 to 700,000 distinct CDR3 sequences, roughly 14% of which are singletons. The sample taken for sequencing was blood. These receptors all stem from a woman aged 40 to 50 with Graves' ophthalmopathy.

The J gene is TRBJ2-5, the V gene TRBV2; D might be TRBD1 (7 bases). CDR3 size: 13 residues. V shed 10 bases and J shed 2 bases, with 14 bases lying between them. Germline CDR1 is SNHLY and CDR2 is FYNNEI. The CDR3 protein is CAKRTGLQETQYF. The CDR3 DNA is TGTGCCAAGAGGACAGGACTACAAGAGACCCAGTACTTC. Filled out from reference TRBV2 and TRBJ2-5, the complete variable domain reads EPEVTQTPSHQVTQMGQEVILRCVPISNHLYFYWYRQILGQKVEFLVSFYNNEISEKSEIFDDQFSVERPDGSNFTLKIRSTKLEDSAMYFCAKRTGLQETQYFGPGTRLLVL.

In its sample, this clonotype was seen many times. The rearrangement uses TRBV7-8 and TRBJ1-5, with a weak D call TRBD1 (6 bases). V shed 5 bases and J shed 7 bases, with 18 bases lying between them. The CDR3 extends over 15 amino acids. Germline V gene data show CDR1 as SGHVS and CDR2 as FQNEAQ. The CDR3 here is CASSPRQADGQPQHF. The CDR3 DNA follows: TGTGCCAGCAGCCCAAGACAGGCTGACGGGCAGCCCCAGCATTTT. Drawing the rest from reference TRBV7-8 and TRBJ1-5, the complete variable domain is GAGVSQSPRYKVAKRGQDVALRCDPISGHVSLFWYQQALGQGPEFLTYFQNEAQLDKSGLPSDRFFAERPEGSVSTLKIQRTQQEDSAVYLCASSPRQADGQPQHFGDGTRLSIL.